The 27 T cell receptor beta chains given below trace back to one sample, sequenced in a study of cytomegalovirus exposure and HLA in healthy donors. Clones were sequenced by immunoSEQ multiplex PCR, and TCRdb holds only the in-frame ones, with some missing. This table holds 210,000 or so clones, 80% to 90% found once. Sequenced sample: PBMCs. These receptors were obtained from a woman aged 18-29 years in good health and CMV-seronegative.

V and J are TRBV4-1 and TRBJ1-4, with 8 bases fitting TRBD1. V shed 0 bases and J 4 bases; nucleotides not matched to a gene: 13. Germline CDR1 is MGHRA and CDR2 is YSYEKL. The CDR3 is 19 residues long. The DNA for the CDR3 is TGCGCCAGCAGCCAAGATACCGTCAGGGGGCTAGGAGGTAATGAAAAACTGTTTTTT. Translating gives CASSQDTVRGLGGNEKLFF.

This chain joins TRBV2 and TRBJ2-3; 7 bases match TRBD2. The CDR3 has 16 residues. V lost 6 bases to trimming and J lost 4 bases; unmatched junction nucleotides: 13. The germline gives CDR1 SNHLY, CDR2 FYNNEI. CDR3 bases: TGTGCCAGCAGGGGGGGGAGGGCCTTGTCCGCAGATACGCAGTATTTT. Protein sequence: CASRGGRALSADTQYF.

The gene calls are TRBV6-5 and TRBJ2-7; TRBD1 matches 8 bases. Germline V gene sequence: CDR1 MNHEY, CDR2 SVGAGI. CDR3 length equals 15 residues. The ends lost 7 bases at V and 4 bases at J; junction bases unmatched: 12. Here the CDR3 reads CASIIKGQGAYEQYF. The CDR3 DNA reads TGTGCCAGCATCATTAAGGGGCAGGGGGCTTACGAGCAGTACTTC.

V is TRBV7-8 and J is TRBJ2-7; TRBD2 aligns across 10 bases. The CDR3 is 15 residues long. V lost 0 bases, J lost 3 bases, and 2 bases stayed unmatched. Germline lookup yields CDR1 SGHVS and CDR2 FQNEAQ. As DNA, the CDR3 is TGTGCCAGCAGCTTAGCTAGCGGGAGGAACTACGAGCAGTACTTC. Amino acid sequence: CASSLASGRNYEQYF.

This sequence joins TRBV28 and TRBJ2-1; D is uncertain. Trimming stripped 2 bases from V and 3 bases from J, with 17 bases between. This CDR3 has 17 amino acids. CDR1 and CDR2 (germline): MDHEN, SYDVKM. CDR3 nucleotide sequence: TGTGCCAGCAGTTTACGCCGCTTGCCAGGCCTCTACAATGAGCAGTTCTTC. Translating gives CASSLRRLPGLYNEQFF. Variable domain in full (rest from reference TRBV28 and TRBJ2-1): DVKVTQSSRYLVKRTGEKVFLECVQDMDHENMFWYRQDPGLGLRLIYFSYDVKMKEKGDIPEGYSVSREKKERFSLILESASTNQTSMYLCASSLRRLPGLYNEQFFGPGTRLTVL.

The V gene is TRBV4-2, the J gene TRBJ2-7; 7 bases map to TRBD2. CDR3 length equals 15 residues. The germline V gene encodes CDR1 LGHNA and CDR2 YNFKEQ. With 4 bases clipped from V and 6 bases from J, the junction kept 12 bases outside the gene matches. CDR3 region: CASSPVGAGWLEQYF. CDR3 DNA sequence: TGTGCCAGCAGCCCAGTTGGAGCGGGATGGCTCGAGCAGTACTTC.

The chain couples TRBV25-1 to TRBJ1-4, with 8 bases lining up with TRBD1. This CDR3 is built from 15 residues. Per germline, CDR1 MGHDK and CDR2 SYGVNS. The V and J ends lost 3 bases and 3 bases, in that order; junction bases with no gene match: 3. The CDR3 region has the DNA TGTGCCAGCAGTGACAGGGGGCAGGCTAATGAAAAACTGTTTTTT. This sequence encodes CASSDRGQANEKLFF.

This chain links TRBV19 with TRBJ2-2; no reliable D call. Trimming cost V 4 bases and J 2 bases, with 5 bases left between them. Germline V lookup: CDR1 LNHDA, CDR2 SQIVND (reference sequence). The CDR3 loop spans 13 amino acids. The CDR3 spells CASSRLNTGELFF. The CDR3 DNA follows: TGTGCCAGTAGTAGGCTTAACACCGGGGAGCTGTTTTTT. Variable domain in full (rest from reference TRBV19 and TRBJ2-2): DGGITQSPKYLFRKEGQNVTLSCEQNLNHDAMYWYRQDPGQGLRLIYYSQIVNDFQKGDIAEGYSVSREKKESFPLTVTSAQKNPTAFYLCASSRLNTGELFFGEGSRLTVL.

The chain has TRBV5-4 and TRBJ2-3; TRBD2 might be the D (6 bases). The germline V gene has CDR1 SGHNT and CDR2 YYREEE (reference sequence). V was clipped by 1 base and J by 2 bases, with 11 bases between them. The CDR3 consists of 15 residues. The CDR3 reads CASSLRGTFTDTQYF. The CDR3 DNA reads TGTGCCAGCAGCTTGAGAGGGACTTTCACAGATACGCAGTATTTT.

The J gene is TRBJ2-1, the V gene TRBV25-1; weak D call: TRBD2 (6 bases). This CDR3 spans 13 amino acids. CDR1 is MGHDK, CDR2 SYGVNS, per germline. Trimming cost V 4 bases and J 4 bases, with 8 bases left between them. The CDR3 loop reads CASSAGRYNEQFF. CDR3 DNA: TGTGCCAGCAGTGCAGGGAGGTACAATGAGCAGTTCTTC.

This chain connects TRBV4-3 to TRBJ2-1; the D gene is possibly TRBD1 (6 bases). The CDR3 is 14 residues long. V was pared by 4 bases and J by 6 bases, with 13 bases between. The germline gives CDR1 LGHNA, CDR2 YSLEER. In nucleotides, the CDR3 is TGCGCCAGCAGCCGGGGTTGGGGGCGCAATGAGCAGTTCTTC. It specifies CASSRGWGRNEQFF.

The DNA for the CDR3 is TGTGCCAGCAGCTTAGACGGATCCAGGGCGGGGGAGCAGTACTTC. Its protein product is CASSLDGSRAGEQYF. The chain joins TRBV7-8 to TRBJ2-7, with D tentatively TRBD2 (6 bases). The CDR3 runs 15 residues. Between the trimmed V and J ends, which lost 1 base and 7 bases, there was a span of 17 bases. The germline V gene encodes CDR1 SGHVS and CDR2 FQNEAQ. The whole variable domain, remainder taken from reference TRBV7-8 and TRBJ2-7, is GAGVSQSPRYKVAKRGQDVALRCDPISGHVSLFWYQQALGQGPEFLTYFQNEAQLDKSGLPSDRFFAERPEGSVSTLKIQRTQQEDSAVYLCASSLDGSRAGEQYFGPGTRLTVT.

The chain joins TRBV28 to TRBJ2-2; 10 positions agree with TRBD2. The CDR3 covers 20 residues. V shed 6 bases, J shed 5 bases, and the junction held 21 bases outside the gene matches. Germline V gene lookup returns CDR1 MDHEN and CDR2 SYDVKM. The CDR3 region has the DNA TGTGCCAGCAGCTCCCTTGCCACTCTCAAGCGGGAGGGCCAAACCGGGGAGCTGTTTTTT. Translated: CASSSLATLKREGQTGELFF.

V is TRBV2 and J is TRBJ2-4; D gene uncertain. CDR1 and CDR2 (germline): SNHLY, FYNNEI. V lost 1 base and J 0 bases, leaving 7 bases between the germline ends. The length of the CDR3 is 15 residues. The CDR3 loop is CASSEEKLAKNIQYF. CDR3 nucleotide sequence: TGTGCCAGCAGTGAAGAGAAACTAGCCAAAAACATTCAGTACTTC. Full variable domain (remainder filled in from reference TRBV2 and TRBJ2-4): EPEVTQTPSHQVTQMGQEVILRCVPISNHLYFYWYRQILGQKVEFLVSFYNNEISEKSEIFDDQFSVERPDGSNFTLKIRSTKLEDSAMYFCASSEEKLAKNIQYFGAGTRLSVL.

CDR3 region: CASSLWDAGGNTGELFF. The DNA of the CDR3 is TGTGCCAGCAGCTTATGGGATGCGGGAGGGAACACCGGGGAGCTGTTTTTT. The genes are TRBV7-6 and TRBJ2-2; TRBD2 matches 8 bases. Looked up from germline, CDR1 is SGHVS and CDR2 is FNYEAQ. CDR3 size: 17 residues. Germline trimming cut 2 bases from V and 1 base from J; bases unmatched to any gene: 6.

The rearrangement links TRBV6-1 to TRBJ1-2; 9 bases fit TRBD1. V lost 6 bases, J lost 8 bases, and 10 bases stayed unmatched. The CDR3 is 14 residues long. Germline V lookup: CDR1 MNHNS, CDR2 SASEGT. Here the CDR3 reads CASSEQGAGSGYTF. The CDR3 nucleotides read TGTGCCAGCAGCGAACAGGGGGCGGGCAGCGGCTACACCTTC.

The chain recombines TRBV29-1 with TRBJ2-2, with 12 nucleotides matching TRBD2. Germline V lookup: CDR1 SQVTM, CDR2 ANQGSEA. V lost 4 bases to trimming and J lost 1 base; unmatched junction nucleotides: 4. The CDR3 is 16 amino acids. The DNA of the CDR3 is TGCAGCGTTGTGAGGACTAGCGGGATGAACACCGGGGAGCTGTTTTTT. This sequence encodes CSVVRTSGMNTGELFF.

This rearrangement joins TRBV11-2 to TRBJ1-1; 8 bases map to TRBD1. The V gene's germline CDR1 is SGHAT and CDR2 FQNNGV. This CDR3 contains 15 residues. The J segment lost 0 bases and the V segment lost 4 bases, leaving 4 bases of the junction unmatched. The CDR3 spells CASSSTGDLNTEAFF. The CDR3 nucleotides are TGTGCCAGCAGCTCGACAGGGGACTTGAACACTGAAGCTTTCTTT.

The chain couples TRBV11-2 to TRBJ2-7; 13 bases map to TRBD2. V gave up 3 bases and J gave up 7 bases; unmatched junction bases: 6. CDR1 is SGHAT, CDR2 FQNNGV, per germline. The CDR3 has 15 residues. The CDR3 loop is CASSFRTSGSVEQYF. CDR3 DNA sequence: TGTGCCAGCAGCTTCCGGACTAGCGGGAGTGTGGAGCAGTACTTC.

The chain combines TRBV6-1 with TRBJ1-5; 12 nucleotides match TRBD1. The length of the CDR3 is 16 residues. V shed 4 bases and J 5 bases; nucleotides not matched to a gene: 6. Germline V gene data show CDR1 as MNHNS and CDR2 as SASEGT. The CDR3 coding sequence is TGTGCCAGCAGTGCACAGGGACAGGGGGCCTATCAGCCCCAGCATTTT. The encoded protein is CASSAQGQGAYQPQHF.

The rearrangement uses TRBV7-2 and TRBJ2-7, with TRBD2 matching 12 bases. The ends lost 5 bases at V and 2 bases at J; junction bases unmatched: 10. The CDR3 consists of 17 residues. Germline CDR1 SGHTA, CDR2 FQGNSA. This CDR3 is CASSIPRTSGNTYEQYF. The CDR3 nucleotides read TGTGCCAGCAGCATCCCGCGGACTAGCGGGAACACCTACGAGCAGTACTTC. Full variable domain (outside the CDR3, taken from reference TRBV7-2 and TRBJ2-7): GAGVSQSPSNKVTEKGKDVELRCDPISGHTALYWYRQSLGQGLEFLIYFQGNSAPDKSGLPSDRFSAERTGGSVSTLTIQRTQQEDSAVYLCASSIPRTSGNTYEQYFGPGTRLTVT.

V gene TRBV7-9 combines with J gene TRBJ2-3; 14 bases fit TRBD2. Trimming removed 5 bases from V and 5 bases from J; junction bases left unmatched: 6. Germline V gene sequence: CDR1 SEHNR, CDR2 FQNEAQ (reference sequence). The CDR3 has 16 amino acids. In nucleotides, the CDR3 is TGTGCCAGCAGCCGAACCGGACTAGCGGGAGGAGATACGCAGTATTTT. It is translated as CASSRTGLAGGDTQYF.

The CDR3: CASSQALAGPNNEQFF. For the CDR3, the DNA is TGTGCCAGCAGCCAAGCGCTAGCGGGGCCGAACAATGAGCAGTTCTTC. The gene calls are TRBV4-2 and TRBJ2-1; 9 nucleotides line up with TRBD2. CDR1 and CDR2 from the germline V gene are LGHNA and YNFKEQ. CDR3 length: 16 amino acids. V trimming: 1 base; J trimming: 5 bases; junction bases outside the gene matches: 6.

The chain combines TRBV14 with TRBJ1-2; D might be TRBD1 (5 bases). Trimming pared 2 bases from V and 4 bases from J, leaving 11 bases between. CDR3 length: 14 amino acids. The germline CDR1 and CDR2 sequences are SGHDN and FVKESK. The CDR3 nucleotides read TGTGCCAGCAGCCAACAGGGTGGCCCCTATGGCTACACCTTC. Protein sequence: CASSQQGGPYGYTF.

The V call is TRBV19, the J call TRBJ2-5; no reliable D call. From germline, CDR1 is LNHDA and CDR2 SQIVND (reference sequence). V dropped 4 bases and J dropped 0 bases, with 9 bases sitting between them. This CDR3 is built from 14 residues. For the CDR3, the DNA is TGTGCCAGTAGTAGGCGGCGGTACCAAGAGACCCAGTACTTC. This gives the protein CASSRRRYQETQYF.

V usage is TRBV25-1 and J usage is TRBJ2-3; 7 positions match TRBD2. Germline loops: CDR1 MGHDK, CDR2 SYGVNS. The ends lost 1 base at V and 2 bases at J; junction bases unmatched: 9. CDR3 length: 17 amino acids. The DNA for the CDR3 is TGTGCCAGCAGTGAATGGGCGACTAGCCCCACCACAGATACGCAGTATTTT. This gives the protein CASSEWATSPTTDTQYF.

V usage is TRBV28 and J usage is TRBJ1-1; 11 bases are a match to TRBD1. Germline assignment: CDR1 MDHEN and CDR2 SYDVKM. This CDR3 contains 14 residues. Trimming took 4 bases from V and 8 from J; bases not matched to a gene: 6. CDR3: CASSSGTGGYEAFF. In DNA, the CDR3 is TGTGCCAGCAGTTCCGGGACAGGGGGATACGAAGCTTTCTTT.